This T cell receptor (beta chain) emerged from a study of early T cells in non-severe SARS-CoV-2 infection. Study overall: The sequenced material was bulk RNA from unsorted whole blood, and its chains were unpaired.

Germline V gives CDR1 SGHVS, CDR2 FNYEAQ. The V and J ends lost 5 bases and 4 bases respectively, with 17 bases between them. The CDR3 is 15 residues long. Unique molecular identifiers were added to individual cDNA molecules. TCRdb passed the 5' RACE reads through MiXCR, listing each CDR3 protein once. This table has some 63,000 distinct CDR3 sequences, 13% appearing once. This clonotype was seen at least ten times. This TCR derives from an adult who was a healthcare worker with PCR-confirmed SARS-CoV-2 infection or an uninfected control (not recorded which). The chain joins TRBV7-6 to TRBJ1-1; D is possibly TRBD1 (5 bases). Sequenced sample: whole blood. CDR3 sequence: CASSPTGGQGTEAFF. DNA of the CDR3: TGTGCCAGCAGCCCCACGGGGGGTCAGGGCACTGAAGCTTTCTTT.